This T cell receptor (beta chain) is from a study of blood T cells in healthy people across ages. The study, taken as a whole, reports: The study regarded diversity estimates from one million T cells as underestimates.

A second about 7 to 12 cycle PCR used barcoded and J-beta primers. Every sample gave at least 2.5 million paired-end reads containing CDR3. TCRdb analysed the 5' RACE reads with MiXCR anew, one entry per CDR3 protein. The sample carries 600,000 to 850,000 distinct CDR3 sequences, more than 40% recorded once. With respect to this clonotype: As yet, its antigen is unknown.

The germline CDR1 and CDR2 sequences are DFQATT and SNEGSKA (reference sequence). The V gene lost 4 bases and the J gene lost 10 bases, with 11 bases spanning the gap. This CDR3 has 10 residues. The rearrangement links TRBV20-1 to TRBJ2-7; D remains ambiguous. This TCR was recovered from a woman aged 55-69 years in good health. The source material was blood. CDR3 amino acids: CSANRESQYF. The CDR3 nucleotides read TGCAGTGCTAATAGAGAGTCCCAGTACTTC.